The clone carrying this T cell receptor beta chain has a count of ten or more. This record comes from a study of neurological immune-mediated disorders. From the 5' RACE reads, TCRdb called clonotypes with MiXCR, one entry per CDR3 protein. The sample has under 45,000 distinct CDR3 sequences, 3% to 4% seen once. Sequenced material: PBMCs. The receptor was isolated from a man younger than 45 with multiple sclerosis.

The CDR3 loop reads CAATGVYSNQPQHF. As DNA, the CDR3 is TGTGCCGCTACAGGGGTCTATAGCAATCAGCCCCAGCATTTT. This chain connects TRBV10-3 to TRBJ1-5; 7 bases are shared with TRBD1. V was pared by 11 bases and J by 0 bases, with 7 bases of the junction left unmatched. CDR3 length: 14 amino acids. The germline V gene encodes CDR1 ENHRY and CDR2 SYGVKD.